These 3 T cell receptor beta chains were sequenced from one sample in a study of beta chain features in type 1 diabetes. The entirety of the isolated RNA underwent reverse transcription, so expressed TCRB transcripts were sequenced. Here immunoSEQ multiplex PCR was the method, and the copy in TCRdb shows in-frame clones only, minus some. Of about 5,400 clones in the sample, roughly three quarters were seen once. Input material: Tregs from blood. The receptors come from a man younger than 35 in good health.

The chain uses TRBV28 and TRBJ2-5, with D tentatively TRBD2 (5 bases). Germline V CDR1 and CDR2: MDHEN, SYDVKM. V was shortened by 2 bases and J by 11 bases, with 15 bases between the two germline ends. This CDR3 comprises 13 residues. CDR3 residues: CASSLGTAGEQYF. In nucleotides, the CDR3 is TGTGCCAGCAGTTTAGGTACGGCGGGTGAGCAGTACTTC.

This clone was counted a single time. V is TRBV6-1 and J is TRBJ2-7; a possible D gene is TRBD1 (5 bases). Germline V lookup: CDR1 MNHNS, CDR2 SASEGT. The CDR3 consists of 12 residues. Trimming removed 6 bases from V and 4 bases from J, with 10 bases in between. CDR3 loop: CASSNKGYEQYF. Here the CDR3 DNA reads TGTGCCAGCAGCAACAAGGGGTACGAGCAGTACTTC.

V usage is TRBV7-2 and J usage is TRBJ2-3, with 8 bases aligning to TRBD2. The V segment lost 0 bases and the J segment 4 bases; nucleotides outside the gene matches: 9. Germline V lookup: CDR1 SGHTA, CDR2 FQGNSA. The CDR3 consists of 17 residues. CDR3 nucleotide sequence: TGTGCCAGCAGCTTAGCGGTTCGGGGGGGGACCTCAGATACGCAGTATTTT. Translation gives CASSLAVRGGTSDTQYF.